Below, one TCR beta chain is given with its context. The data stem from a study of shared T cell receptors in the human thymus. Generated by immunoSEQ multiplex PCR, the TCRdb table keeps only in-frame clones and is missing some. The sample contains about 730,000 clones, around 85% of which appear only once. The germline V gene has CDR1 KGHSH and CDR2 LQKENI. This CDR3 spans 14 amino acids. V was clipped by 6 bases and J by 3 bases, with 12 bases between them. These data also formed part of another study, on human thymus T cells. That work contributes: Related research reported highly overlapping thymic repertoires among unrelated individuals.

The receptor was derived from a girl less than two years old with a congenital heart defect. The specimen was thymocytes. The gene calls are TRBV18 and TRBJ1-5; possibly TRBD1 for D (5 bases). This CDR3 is CASSGGADNQPQHF. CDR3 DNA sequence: TGTGCCAGCTCCGGAGGGGCGGACAATCAGCCCCAGCATTTT. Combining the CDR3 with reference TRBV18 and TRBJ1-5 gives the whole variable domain NAGVMQNPRHLVRRRGQEARLRCSPMKGHSHVYWYRQLPEEGLKFMVYLQKENIIDESGMPKERFSAEFPKEGPSILRIQQVVRGDSAAYFCASSGGADNQPQHFGDGTRLSIL.